Listed here are 22 T cell receptor beta chains from one sample, sequenced in a study of Graves' ophthalmopathy and Graves' hyperthyroidism. Transcripts of RNA were the source for amplifying TCR beta CDR3 regions. A first-round RT-PCR used HTBI primers, followed by a second-round multiplex PCR. TCRdb re-derived calls from the multiplex PCR reads in MiXCR, one entry per CDR3 protein. The sample lists about 340,000 distinct CDR3 sequences; roughly a sixth were seen once. Specimen: peripheral blood. These receptor sequences come from an adult man with Graves' ophthalmopathy.

In this sample, this clonotype turned up many times. V is TRBV30 and J is TRBJ1-2, with TRBD1 as a possible D gene (6 bases). The ends were cut back, 1 base at V and 6 bases at J, with 12 bases in the middle. The CDR3 consists of 13 residues. Per the germline V gene, CDR1 is GTSNPN and CDR2 is SVGIG (reference sequence). CDR3 coding DNA: TGTGCCTGGAGTGGTACAGGGAGCGATGGCTACACCTTC. Translating it yields CAWSGTGSDGYTF.

The sample holds many counts of this clonotype. This chain joins TRBV10-3 and TRBJ1-1; D is undetermined. V was clipped by 0 bases and J by 0 bases, with 11 bases between them. The CDR3 is 16 residues long. Looked up from germline, CDR1 is ENHRY and CDR2 is SYGVKD. CDR3 coding DNA: TGTGCCATCAGTGAGTCGACTCAGTGGATGAACACTGAAGCTTTCTTT. This codes for CAISESTQWMNTEAFF.

In its sample, this clonotype was seen many times. This chain uses TRBV19 with TRBJ2-7; TRBD1 or TRBD2 may be the D gene (5 bases each). CDR1 LNHDA and CDR2 SQIVND come from the germline V gene (reference sequence). The ends were cut back, 3 bases at V and 2 bases at J, with 11 bases in the middle. CDR3 length: 14 amino acids. CDR3 protein: CASSMGQGPYEQYF. The CDR3 DNA sequence: TGTGCCAGTAGTATGGGTCAGGGACCCTACGAGCAGTACTTC. The whole variable domain, remainder taken from reference TRBV19 and TRBJ2-7, is DGGITQSPKYLFRKEGQNVTLSCEQNLNHDAMYWYRQDPGQGLRLIYYSQIVNDFQKGDIAEGYSVSREKKESFPLTVTSAQKNPTAFYLCASSMGQGPYEQYFGPGTRLTVT.

This clonotype was seen repeatedly, ten times or more. V usage is TRBV27 and J usage is TRBJ2-2; D is uncertain. CDR3 length equals 11 residues. From germline, CDR1 is MNHEY and CDR2 SMNVEV (reference sequence). V was trimmed by 3 bases and J by 6 bases, leaving 2 bases between them. DNA of the CDR3: TGTGCCAGCAGTTTCTCCGGGGAGCTGTTTTTT. Amino acids: CASSFSGELFF.

The CDR3 sequence: CASSEGGGYGYTF. The DNA for the CDR3 is TGTGCCAGCAGTGAGGGGGGCGGCTATGGCTACACCTTC. V usage is TRBV6-1 and J usage is TRBJ1-2, with D perhaps matching TRBD1 (6 bases). The V end was cut by 3 bases, the J end by 4 bases, with 9 bases between. The germline CDR1 and CDR2 sequences are MNHNS and SASEGT. The CDR3 loop spans 13 amino acids.

This clonotype was counted many times. The genes are TRBV7-8 and TRBJ1-3; TRBD1 matches 7 bases. In germline, CDR1 is SGHVS, CDR2 FQNEAQ. V was clipped by 4 bases and J by 0 bases; unmatched bases: 9. The CDR3 consists of 17 residues. CDR3 residues: CASSSTGPRISGNTIYF. CDR3 coding DNA: TGTGCCAGCAGCTCGACAGGGCCCAGAATCTCTGGAAACACCATATATTTT.

This clonotype showed up many times. This CDR3 is CASSSPTSGVETQYF. The DNA for the CDR3 is TGTGCCAGCAGTTCACCGACTAGCGGGGTGGAGACCCAGTACTTC. This chain uses TRBV6-2 or TRBV6-3 with TRBJ2-5, with TRBD2 identical over 11 bases. V was pared by 4 bases and J by 5 bases, with 6 bases of the junction left unmatched. From germline, CDR1 is MNHEY and CDR2 SVGEGT. This CDR3 contains 15 residues.

This clonotype was counted many times. The chain links TRBV30 to TRBJ1-2; no definite D call. Trimming removed 5 bases at V and 4 bases at J, with 20 bases between. The CDR3 length is 15 residues. Germline CDR1 GTSNPN, CDR2 SVGIG (reference sequence). CDR3 region: CAWLDEAVSIYGYTF. Written as DNA, the CDR3 is TGTGCCTGGCTGGACGAGGCAGTCAGTATCTATGGCTACACCTTC.

This clonotype was recorded many times. The rearrangement uses TRBV29-1 and TRBJ2-5; D possibly corresponds to TRBD2 (5 bases). This CDR3 is built from 13 residues. V was shortened by 0 bases and J by 4 bases, with 9 bases between the two germline ends. In germline, CDR1 is SQVTM, CDR2 ANQGSEA. CDR3 residues: CSVEELGVETQYF. The DNA of the CDR3 is TGCAGCGTTGAAGAACTCGGGGTAGAGACCCAGTACTTC.

This clonotype was observed many times. The chain carries TRBV19 and TRBJ1-3; D is uncertain. Germline lookup yields CDR1 LNHDA and CDR2 SQIVND (reference sequence). This CDR3 is built from 15 residues. V lost 8 bases, J lost 0 bases, and 14 bases lay in between. CDR3 in DNA: TGTGCCAGTCGAGGCCAGCCCTTCTCTGGAAACACCATATATTTT. Amino acid sequence: CASRGQPFSGNTIYF.

This clonotype was seen repeatedly, ten times or more. This chain connects TRBV12-3 or TRBV12-4 to TRBJ1-5; D gene uncertain. V lost 7 bases, J lost 5 bases, and 12 bases lay in between. The CDR3 is 13 residues long. Here the CDR3 reads CASTLQPYQPQHF. The CDR3 DNA follows: TGTGCCAGCACCTTACAGCCGTATCAGCCCCAGCATTTT.

Many counts were recorded for this clonotype. This chain links TRBV11-1 with TRBJ2-6; TRBD1 matches 7 bases. The CDR3 runs 18 residues. CDR1 is SGHAT and CDR2 is FQDESV in the germline V gene (reference sequence). The V gene end was trimmed by 5 bases and the J gene end by 4 bases; junction bases not matched to a gene: 14. In DNA, the CDR3 is TGTGCCAGCAGCCCACGACAGGGTTTAAGCTCCGGGGCCAACGTCCTGACTTTC. It yields the protein CASSPRQGLSSGANVLTF. Variable domain in full (rest from reference TRBV11-1 and TRBJ2-6): EAEVAQSPRYKITEKSQAVAFWCDPISGHATLYWYRQILGQGPELLVQFQDESVVDDSQLPKDRFSAERLKGVDSTLKIQPAELGDSAMYLCASSPRQGLSSGANVLTFGAGSRLTVL.

This clonotype was observed at least ten times. The chain uses TRBV3-1 and TRBJ2-2; D unresolved. Trimming took 1 base from V and 7 from J, leaving 7 bases between them. The CDR3 totals 13 residues. Germline V gene lookup returns CDR1 LGHDT and CDR2 YNNKEL (reference sequence). The CDR3 reads CASSQGRVGELFF. CDR3 nucleotides: TGTGCCAGCAGCCAAGGCCGGGTCGGGGAGCTGTTTTTT.

In its sample, this clonotype was seen many times. CDR3 region: CASSRFGQVETQYF. CDR3 bases: TGCGCCAGCAGTAGGTTCGGGCAGGTAGAGACCCAGTACTTC. This chain links TRBV5-1 with TRBJ2-5; D not resolved. This CDR3 has 14 amino acids. From germline, CDR1 is SGHRS and CDR2 YFSETQ. V was clipped by 5 bases and J by 4 bases, with 15 bases between them.

The chain employs TRBV2 and TRBJ1-1; D not resolved. This CDR3 has 15 amino acids. Germline V gene lookup returns CDR1 SNHLY and CDR2 FYNNEI. The V gene lost 8 bases and the J gene lost 4 bases, with 20 bases spanning the gap. The CDR3 loop reads CASPSIAKGSTEAFF. The CDR3 nucleotides are TGTGCCAGCCCATCTATAGCCAAAGGGAGCACTGAAGCTTTCTTT.

This clonotype was counted at least ten times. This chain joins TRBV5-1 and TRBJ1-6; D not resolved. Trimming removed 0 bases from V and 7 bases from J, with 11 bases in between. In germline, CDR1 is SGHRS, CDR2 YFSETQ. The CDR3 spans 15 residues. The chain's CDR3 is CASSLDGYANSPLHF. CDR3 sequence (DNA): TGCGCCAGCAGCTTGGATGGGTACGCGAATTCACCCCTCCACTTT.

This clonotype appeared many times. This CDR3 reads CASSQGGVASYEQYF. CDR3 bases: TGTGCCAGCAGCCAAGGAGGGGTAGCCTCCTACGAGCAGTACTTC. J is TRBJ2-7 and V is TRBV6-5; tentatively, D is TRBD2 (6 bases). In germline, CDR1 is MNHEY, CDR2 SVGAGI. The CDR3 length is 15 residues. The ends were cut back, 6 bases at V and 0 bases at J, with 15 bases in the middle.

This clonotype was seen at least ten times. This chain links TRBV6-1 with TRBJ1-6; no definite D call. The CDR3 is 13 amino acids. Germline values: CDR1 MNHNS, CDR2 SASEGT. V shed 9 bases and J shed 8 bases, with 14 bases lying between them. CDR3 DNA: TGTGCCAGTTCCGGCCACCGCTATTCACCCCTCCACTTT. Protein sequence: CASSGHRYSPLHF.

This clonotype was recorded many times. The chain employs TRBV6-2 or TRBV6-3 and TRBJ2-7; D uncertain. From germline, CDR1 is MNHEY and CDR2 SVGEGT. The germline V and J ends were trimmed by 6 bases and 0 bases, with 9 bases remaining between them. This CDR3 has 13 amino acids. CDR3 sequence (DNA): TGTGCCAGCAGGCCCGGGCCCTCCTACGAGCAGTACTTC. Protein: CASRPGPSYEQYF.

This clonotype was detected ten times or more. V and J are TRBV6-5 and TRBJ1-6, with D perhaps TRBD1 (5 bases). In germline, CDR1 is MNHEY, CDR2 SVGAGI. This CDR3 contains 17 residues. The V end was cut by 0 bases, the J end by 10 bases, with 19 bases between. This chain's CDR3 is CASSYSGPPGGRSPLHF. The CDR3, as DNA: TGTGCCAGCAGTTACTCGGGTCCGCCGGGGGGACGGTCACCCCTCCACTTT.

The chain joins TRBV6-5 to TRBJ1-5; 9 bases fit TRBD1. CDR1 is MNHEY and CDR2 is SVGAGI in the germline V gene. The CDR3 extends over 15 amino acids. J lost 6 bases, V lost 2 bases, and 5 bases had no gene match. For the CDR3, the DNA is TGTGCCAGCAGTTACGGGACAGGGAATCCTCAGCCCCAGCATTTT. As protein: CASSYGTGNPQPQHF.

This clonotype was found many times. V usage is TRBV27 and J usage is TRBJ1-5; possibly TRBD1 for D (6 bases). V was clipped by 5 bases and J by 5 bases, with 10 bases between them. The CDR3 loop spans 13 amino acids. Germline CDR1 and CDR2: MNHEY and SMNVEV (reference sequence). The CDR3: CASSHRADQPQHF. The CDR3 DNA sequence: TGTGCCAGCAGTCACAGGGCAGATCAGCCCCAGCATTTT.